This T cell receptor beta chain was identified during a study of blood T cell repertoires in COVID-19 (dated by TCRdb to the early 2020s). Describing the broader study: Collaborator samples came from the United States, Italy and Spain and covered acute and convalescent phases of COVID-19. The prospective study material was composed of cDNA or gDNA derived from T cells, B-cell-depleted T cells, or PBMCs. Subjects who had been exposed to COVID-19, were actively infected with it, or had recovered from it provided the deeply sampled blood TCRbeta repertoires that made up the dataset. The repertoires were made available in a free public database intended to serve as a resource for research on the immune response to SARS-CoV-2. Samples were obtained from the ongoing ImmuneRACE study (first 160 participants) and from over 1,000 subjects provided by 6 global collaborators. Nearly every sample came with metadata listing a de-identified subject ID, COVID-19 status, age in years and sex. HLA class I and class II types, where available, came from metadata supplied by the sample provider rather than from assay-based typing.

Whole blood was collected in K2EDTA tubes by collaborating institutions according to the institutions' own protocols. For TCRbeta analysis, collaborators shipped samples in one of three forms: frozen whole blood, isolated PBMCs, or DNA extracted from either of those sample types. Points on this clone: What this receptor recognizes is not known. Base qualities are missing; no much larger clone stands one base away.

Points the paper makes about the study in general: The amount of clinical and demographic metadata varied by source and participant and was provided uncurated.

The CDR3, cysteine through phenylalanine, is 15 amino acids long. The kept DNA is CDR3 alone, 45 bases in frame from the first base. CDR1 MNHEY and CDR2 SVGEGT were looked up in the germline V gene. Relative to germline, V is 0 bases shorter and J is 2 bases shorter, with 11 bases between their ends. TCRbeta CDR3 regions were amplified from genomic DNA by means of the immunoSEQ Assay, a bias-controlled multiplex PCR. In the source study's methods: The number of nucleated cells in each sample was estimated from the amplification of reference gene primers within the assay. To quantify the absolute abundance of each unique TCRbeta CDR3 rearrangement, sequence reads were collapsed and filtered. For each sample, productive Simpson clonality was calculated as the square root of Simpson's diversity index over productive rearrangements. TCRdb stores this immuneACCESS table with in-frame sequences only. Part of the clones is absent; in the studies checked, under half of the shortfall reflects unresolved V genes, and no reason is known for the rest. D and trimming were read from the DNA, whereas the V and J calls and clone size are those reported in that table. Across this sample there are about 210,000 clones, with around 83% seen only once. Jointly, the top ten make up 2.5% to 3% of the sample.

The receptor was derived from a man between 50 and 59 years old with active or convalescent COVID-19. Input material: peripheral blood. In this chain, TRBV6-2 or TRBV6-3 is recombined with TRBJ2-7; a confident D gene designation cannot be given. The CDR3 region: CASSYSRSSTYEQYF. The DNA is TGTGCCAGCAGTTACTCGAGGAGTTCCACCTACGAGCAGTACTTC.